Following are 24 T cell receptor beta chains from one sample sequenced in a study of T cells in Graves' hyperthyroidism and ophthalmopathy. TCR beta CDR3 sequences were amplified from RNA transcripts. HTBI primers drove first-round RT-PCR of the TCR CDR3. Each CDR3 protein gets one entry after TCRdb re-called the multiplex PCR reads with MiXCR. The sample lists about 58,000 distinct CDR3 sequences, 49% occurring once. The sample consisted of blood. The origin of the receptors is a woman in her twenties or thirties with Graves' ophthalmopathy.

In its sample, this clonotype was seen many times. The chain couples TRBV9 to TRBJ1-3; D remains unclear. From germline, CDR1 is SGDLS and CDR2 YYNGEE. The CDR3 contains 14 residues. Deletions cut 2 bases from V and 2 bases from J, with 8 bases between. CDR3 residues: CASSVGITGNTIYF. The CDR3 DNA sequence: TGTGCCAGCAGCGTTGGTATTACTGGAAACACCATATATTTT.

The V gene is TRBV7-9, the J gene TRBJ2-7; 8 nucleotides line up with TRBD2. The length of the CDR3 is 13 residues. Germline V gives CDR1 SEHNR, CDR2 FQNEAQ (reference sequence). V was pared by 5 bases and J by 4 bases, with 4 bases of the junction left unmatched. CDR3 sequence (DNA): TGTGCCAGCAGCAAGCGGGAGAGGTACGAGCAGTACTTC. The encoded protein is CASSKRERYEQYF.

This clonotype was seen many times. The V and J genes are TRBV3-1 and TRBJ2-5; the match to TRBD2 covers 9 bases. The V gene end was trimmed by 0 bases and the J gene end by 4 bases; junction bases not matched to a gene: 3. CDR3 length: 15 residues. The germline CDR1 and CDR2 sequences are LGHDT and YNNKEL (reference sequence). The CDR3 region has the DNA TGTGCCAGCAGCCAAGACATAGCGGGAGTAGAGACCCAGTACTTC. This codes for CASSQDIAGVETQYF.

This clonotype was counted many times. J is TRBJ2-5 and V is TRBV24-1, with 11 bases matching TRBD2. This CDR3 is 14 amino acids long. V dropped 4 bases and J dropped 5; count of bases not matched to a gene: 2. The germline gives CDR1 KGHDR, CDR2 SFDVKD. The CDR3: CATSEIAGGETQYF. For the CDR3, the DNA is TGTGCCACCAGTGAGATAGCGGGAGGGGAGACCCAGTACTTC.

This clonotype has only one observation. One junction end disagrees with the germline gene, perhaps due to a read error. This sequence joins TRBV27 and TRBJ2-7, with unresolved D. CDR1 and CDR2 from the germline V gene are MNHEY and SMNVEV (reference sequence). CDR3 length: 15 amino acids. As DNA, the CDR3 is TGCGCCAGCAGTCCGGAGTTGGCTGCAACCTACGAGCAGCACTTC. Residues: CASSPELAATYEQHF.

This clonotype was recorded at least ten times. This chain links TRBV29-1 with TRBJ2-1; TRBD2 aligns across 12 bases. V dropped 5 bases and J dropped 10; count of bases not matched to a gene: 12. The CDR3 is 15 residues long. Looked up from germline, CDR1 is SQVTM and CDR2 is ANQGSEA. Here the CDR3 DNA reads TGCAGCGTTTCTAGCGGGAGGGCCGTGCGCGAAGAGCAGTTCTTC. This codes for CSVSSGRAVREEQFF.

This chain links TRBV7-9 with TRBJ2-7; no clear D gene. The V gene lost 0 bases and the J gene lost 9 bases, with 9 bases spanning the gap. The CDR3 covers 12 residues. CDR1 is SEHNR, CDR2 FQNEAQ, per germline (reference sequence). The CDR3 spells CASSLATRGQYF. The CDR3 bases are TGTGCCAGCAGCTTAGCCACCCGAGGGCAGTACTTC.

This chain uses TRBV20-1 with TRBJ2-3; 7 bases are a match to TRBD1. J gave up 2 bases and V 5 bases, and 1 base lay outside the gene matches. Looked up from germline, CDR1 is DFQATT and CDR2 is SNEGSKA (reference sequence). This CDR3 is 12 amino acids long. This CDR3 reads CSAGTATDTQYF. CDR3 nucleotides: TGCAGTGCTGGGACAGCCACAGATACGCAGTATTTT.

This clonotype was detected ten times or more. The chain is built from TRBV4-1 and TRBJ2-2; D is possibly TRBD1 (5 bases). Trimming took off 0 bases at V and 4 bases at J, with 9 bases between the two ends. The CDR3 length is 15 residues. Germline CDR1 MGHRA, CDR2 YSYEKL. CDR3 in DNA: TGCGCCAGCAGCCAAGAGGCAGGGTTCACCGGGGAGCTGTTTTTT. This encodes CASSQEAGFTGELFF.

This clonotype has ten or more counts. The V gene is TRBV15, the J gene TRBJ2-1; unclear D gene. Germline V gene lookup returns CDR1 LNHNV and CDR2 YYDKDF (reference sequence). The V end lost 1 base, the J end lost 0 bases, and 10 bases lay between the germline ends. The CDR3 length is 16 residues. The CDR3, as DNA: TGTGCCACCAGCAGAGGCCTTGCCGACTCCTACAATGAGCAGTTCTTC. The encoded protein is CATSRGLADSYNEQFF.

The sample holds many counts of this clonotype. The junction departs from germline at one end; a sequencing error may be responsible. The chain uses TRBV6-5 and TRBJ1-4; D unclear. CDR1 MNHEY and CDR2 SVGAGI come from the germline V gene. The CDR3 consists of 15 residues. CDR3 residues: CASSDSTLTNEKLFF. For the CDR3, the DNA is TGTGCCAGCAGTGACTCCACATTAACTAATGAAAAACTGTTTTTT.

There are many counts of this clonotype. The V gene is TRBV5-4, the J gene TRBJ2-1; weak D call: TRBD1 (5 bases). This CDR3 contains 15 residues. Trimming stripped 0 bases from V and 5 bases from J, with 12 bases between. Germline V CDR1 and CDR2: SGHNT, YYREEE (reference sequence). The CDR3 spells CASSLDYGQNNEQFF. Written as DNA, the CDR3 is TGTGCCAGCAGCTTGGATTACGGACAAAACAATGAGCAGTTCTTC.

This chain uses TRBV29-1 with TRBJ2-1, with D tentatively TRBD2 (5 bases). The CDR3 is 17 residues long. CDR1 and CDR2 from the germline V gene are SQVTM and ANQGSEA. Trimming cost V 4 bases and J 4 bases, with 23 bases left between them. CDR3 in DNA: TGCAGCGTTGCCCCCAACACCGGGCTAGCCCCTTACAATGAGCAGTTCTTC. Amino acid sequence: CSVAPNTGLAPYNEQFF.

The chain combines TRBV20-1 with TRBJ2-1, with 11 bases matching TRBD2. The CDR3 contains 16 residues. Germline V gene data show CDR1 as DFQATT and CDR2 as SNEGSKA (reference sequence). V was clipped by 3 bases and J by 9 bases; unmatched bases: 13. The CDR3 DNA reads as TGCAGTGCTAGCCCACCTCCTAGCGGGAGGTTCAGTGAGCAGTTCTTC. This codes for CSASPPPSGRFSEQFF.

This clonotype came up many times. The J gene is TRBJ2-1, the V gene TRBV20-1, with 11 bases aligning to TRBD1. Germline CDR1 is DFQATT and CDR2 is SNEGSKA (reference sequence). This CDR3 spans 14 amino acids. The ends lost 0 bases at V and 9 bases at J; junction bases unmatched: 4. CDR3 protein: CSARDSGQGAEQFF. The CDR3 DNA reads as TGCAGTGCTAGAGATTCAGGACAGGGGGCTGAGCAGTTCTTC.

The sample holds many counts of this clonotype. The gene calls are TRBV6-4 and TRBJ1-1, with 7 positions matching TRBD1. V was pared by 0 bases and J by 4 bases, with 2 bases of the junction left unmatched. The CDR3 loop spans 14 amino acids. The germline V gene encodes CDR1 MRHNA and CDR2 SNTAGT. The CDR3 region is CASSDSDRATEAFF. CDR3 DNA: TGTGCCAGCAGTGACTCCGACAGGGCCACTGAAGCTTTCTTT.

Ten or more counts support this clonotype. The chain links TRBV6-2 or TRBV6-3 to TRBJ1-1, with TRBD1 matching over 8 bases. The V segment lost 7 bases and the J segment 9 bases; nucleotides outside the gene matches: 10. Germline-derived CDR1 and CDR2 are MNHEY and SVGEGT. The CDR3 covers 13 residues. The CDR3, as DNA: TGTGCCAGCATCGTAGGGACAGGTGAGAAAGCTTTCTTT. Protein sequence: CASIVGTGEKAFF.

This clonotype was seen at least ten times. The chain uses TRBV6-1 and TRBJ2-1; TRBD2 aligns across 15 bases. V gave up 2 bases and J gave up 7 bases; unmatched junction bases: 9. This CDR3 region has 18 residues. Germline CDR1 MNHNS, CDR2 SASEGT. CDR3 bases: TGTGCCAGCAGTGAAAGGACTAGCGGGAGGGCCTATCGGAATGAGCAGTTCTTC. It is translated as CASSERTSGRAYRNEQFF.

This clonotype was counted at least ten times. The V call is TRBV2, the J call TRBJ1-5, with D maybe TRBD1 (6 bases). Trimming cost V 5 bases and J 5 bases, with 13 bases left between them. CDR1 and CDR2 (germline): SNHLY, FYNNEI. CDR3 length equals 14 residues. CDR3 in DNA: TGTGCCAGCAGTAAGACAGGTCGAGATCAGCCCCAGCATTTT. Encoded protein: CASSKTGRDQPQHF.

The chain has TRBV30 and TRBJ2-3; 7 bases agree with TRBD2. Losses at the gene ends were 2 bases for V and 4 bases for J; bases not matched to a gene: 12. CDR3 length equals 16 residues. The germline CDR1 and CDR2 sequences are GTSNPN and SVGIG (reference sequence). CDR3 bases: TGTGCCTGGAGTTCTGGACTAGGCGGGAGAGCAGATACGCAGTATTTT. Its translation is CAWSSGLGGRADTQYF.

In this sample, this clonotype turned up many times. The V gene is TRBV7-6, the J gene TRBJ2-2, with D uncertain. The CDR3 totals 14 residues. Germline loops: CDR1 SGHVS, CDR2 FNYEAQ. The V end lost 7 bases, the J end lost 6 bases, and 15 bases lay between the germline ends. CDR3 loop: CASIRTTPPGELFF. CDR3 bases: TGTGCCAGCATCAGGACGACCCCCCCCGGGGAGCTGTTTTTT.

The chain employs TRBV2 and TRBJ1-5; tentatively, D is TRBD1 (6 bases). CDR1 SNHLY and CDR2 FYNNEI come from the germline V gene. Trimming stripped 4 bases from V and 6 bases from J, with 16 bases between. The CDR3 runs to 15 residues. Written as DNA, the CDR3 is TGTGCCAGCAGTGGGGGGGGCGGCGCAGGTCAGCCCCAGCATTTT. This encodes CASSGGGGAGQPQHF.

The chain links TRBV10-3 to TRBJ2-5; D not certain. Trimming stripped 10 bases from V and 5 bases from J, with 14 bases between. The CDR3 sequence is 12 residues long. Germline CDR1 ENHRY, CDR2 SYGVKD. The CDR3 sequence: CATLNTGETQYF. DNA of the CDR3: TGTGCCACCTTGAACACCGGGGAGACCCAGTACTTC.

This clonotype was recorded at least ten times. V gene TRBV5-6 combines with J gene TRBJ1-3; D remains ambiguous. Germline V CDR1 and CDR2: SGHDT, YYEEEE. This CDR3 is 13 amino acids long. V was pared by 0 bases and J by 4 bases, with 5 bases between. The CDR3 is CASSLVAGNTIYF. The CDR3 DNA is TGTGCCAGCAGCTTGGTGGCAGGAAACACCATATATTTT. Using reference TRBV5-6 and TRBJ1-3 for the parts outside the CDR3, the full variable domain is DAGVTQSPTHLIKTRGQQVTLRCSPKSGHDTVSWYQQALGQGPQFIFQYYEEEERQRGNFPDRFSGHQFPNYSSELNVNALLLGDSALYLCASSLVAGNTIYFGEGSWLTVV.